These 8 T cell receptor beta chains were sequenced from one sample in a study of cytomegalovirus exposure and HLA in healthy donors. Sequencing was performed with immunoSEQ multiplex PCR; in TCRdb, only in-frame clones are kept and a portion is missing. The profile shows over 250,000 clones, 65% to 90% of them singletons. The sequencing input was PBMCs. These receptors all stem from a woman aged 18-30 years in good health and CMV-seronegative.

V gene TRBV4-2 combines with J gene TRBJ2-2; 13 bases are shared with TRBD2. Unmatched junction bases numbered 10, after V lost 4 bases and J lost 2 bases. The length of the CDR3 is 19 residues. From germline, CDR1 is LGHNA and CDR2 YNFKEQ. In nucleotides, the CDR3 is TGTGCCAGCAGCCCAGTCCCGGGACTAGCGGGGAGTAACACCGGGGAGCTGTTTTTT. Translating gives CASSPVPGLAGSNTGELFF.

This clone was seen a handful of times. The V gene is TRBV20-1, the J gene TRBJ1-2; the match to TRBD1 covers 7 bases. Germline lookup yields CDR1 DFQATT and CDR2 SNEGSKA (reference sequence). This CDR3 is 11 amino acids long. The V and J ends lost 5 bases and 6 bases, in that order; junction bases with no gene match: 3. CDR3: CSAPTGDGYTF. The DNA of the CDR3 is TGCAGTGCTCCTACAGGGGATGGCTACACCTTC.

The chain has TRBV5-6 and TRBJ2-7; 11 positions agree with TRBD2. The CDR3 runs to 14 residues. Germline CDR1 reads SGHDT; CDR2 reads YYEEEE. V lost 6 bases to trimming and J lost 3 bases; unmatched junction nucleotides: 5. CDR3 DNA: TGTGCCAGCAAAACACTAGCGGGGGTCTACGAGCAGTACTTC. Encoded protein: CASKTLAGVYEQYF.

The rearrangement joins TRBV13 to TRBJ2-2, with D possibly TRBD1 on 5 matching bases. V lost 0 bases to trimming and J lost 6 bases, with 8 bases between them. Germline CDR1 reads PRHDT; CDR2 reads FYEKMQ (reference sequence). The CDR3 covers 14 residues. CDR3 sequence: CASSLGGLPGELFF. As DNA, the CDR3 is TGTGCCAGCAGCTTAGGGGGGCTCCCCGGGGAGCTGTTTTTT. Using reference TRBV13 and TRBJ2-2 for the parts outside the CDR3, the full variable domain is AAGVIQSPRHLIKEKRETATLKCYPIPRHDTVYWYQQGPGQDPQFLISFYEKMQSDKGSIPDRFSAQQFSDYHSELNMSSLELGDSALYFCASSLGGLPGELFFGEGSRLTVL.

The CDR3 loop is CASSEGVVGTLSYEQYF. CDR3 bases: TGTGCCAGCAGTGAGGGTGTTGTAGGGACTCTCTCCTACGAGCAGTACTTC. The genes are TRBV25-1 and TRBJ2-7; TRBD2 might be the D (6 bases). The germline gives CDR1 MGHDK, CDR2 SYGVNS. CDR3 length: 17 residues. Trimming removed 3 bases at V and 0 bases at J, with 18 bases between.

The gene calls are TRBV2 and TRBJ1-4, with D unresolved. V lost 5 bases, J lost 8 bases, and 15 bases lay in between. The CDR3 covers 14 residues. CDR1 SNHLY and CDR2 FYNNEI come from the germline V gene. The CDR3 sequence: CASSSDGRREKLFF. The CDR3 bases are TGTGCCAGCAGTTCGGACGGGAGGAGGGAAAAACTGTTTTTT.

The rearrangement joins TRBV11-3 to TRBJ2-6; D possibly corresponds to TRBD2 (5 bases). V lost 8 bases and J lost 4, with 30 bases in between. The CDR3 is 20 residues long. CDR1 is SGHNT and CDR2 is YENEEA in the germline V gene. In nucleotides, the CDR3 is TGTGCCAGCTCCGTAGGACTCCCCCCCAGTCTTAGAGCCGGGGCCAACGTCCTGACTTTC. Protein sequence: CASSVGLPPSLRAGANVLTF.

This rearrangement joins TRBV5-1 to TRBJ2-5, with TRBD1 matching 8 bases. The CDR3 extends over 15 amino acids. Germline V gene sequence: CDR1 SGHRS, CDR2 YFSETQ. Trimming removed 2 bases from V and 4 bases from J; junction bases left unmatched: 7. CDR3 in amino acids: CASSLSGQGRETQYF. The CDR3, as DNA: TGCGCCAGCAGCTTATCCGGACAGGGACGAGAGACCCAGTACTTC.